The 13 T cell receptor beta chains reported below all come from one sample, sequenced in a study of cytomegalovirus exposure and HLA in healthy donors. Amplification used 60 Vbeta primers and 13 Jbeta primers. Here immunoSEQ multiplex PCR was the method, and the copy in TCRdb shows in-frame clones only, minus some. This table has roughly 170,000 clones, 84% appearing once. The sequenced sample consisted of PBMCs. The receptors stem from a girl under 18 in good health and CMV-seropositive.

This clone is a singleton in its sample. The same CDR3 is also encoded by other DNA sequences in this sample. This chain connects TRBV19 to TRBJ2-2, with D possibly being TRBD2 (5 bases). V lost 1 base to trimming and J lost 5 bases, with 5 bases between them. CDR3 length: 13 residues. In germline, CDR1 is LNHDA, CDR2 SQIVND (reference sequence). CDR3 protein: CASSIGGTGELFF. The CDR3 nucleotides read TGTGCCAGTAGTATAGGAGGGACCGGGGAGCTGTTTTTT.

The chain carries TRBV9 and TRBJ2-7; 7 bases are shared with TRBD1. The CDR3 is 13 residues long. CDR1 is SGDLS, CDR2 YYNGEE, per germline. Germline trimming cut 2 bases from V and 7 bases from J; bases unmatched to any gene: 6. This chain's CDR3 is CASSVTGVGEQYF. CDR3 coding DNA: TGTGCCAGCAGCGTCACAGGGGTAGGGGAGCAGTACTTC.

The CDR3 here is CASSAWTGLRSYGYTF. CDR3 in DNA: TGTGCCAGTAGTGCGTGGACAGGGCTAAGATCCTATGGCTACACCTTC. The chain combines TRBV19 with TRBJ1-2; the match to TRBD1 covers 8 bases. The CDR3 totals 16 residues. In germline, CDR1 is LNHDA, CDR2 SQIVND (reference sequence). Trimming at V came to 5 bases and at J to 4 bases, leaving 12 bases not matched to a gene.

This clone came up a few times. The chain has TRBV7-3 and TRBJ1-1, with D possibly being TRBD1 (5 bases). This CDR3 has 14 amino acids. Germline V lookup: CDR1 SGHTA, CDR2 FQGTGA. V lost 4 bases, J lost 3 bases, and 12 bases lay in between. CDR3 sequence (DNA): TGTGCCAGCAGCTACCAGGGATGGGACACTGAAGCTTTCTTT. Translating gives CASSYQGWDTEAFF.

As DNA, the CDR3 is TGTGCCAGCAGTGAATCCGGGGGGCTAAGCTATGGCTACACCTTC. Translation gives CASSESGGLSYGYTF. The chain combines TRBV2 with TRBJ1-2; D is perhaps TRBD1 (6 bases). Looked up from germline, CDR1 is SNHLY and CDR2 is FYNNEI. Trimming stripped 2 bases from V and 4 bases from J, with 14 bases between. The CDR3 runs 15 residues.

The gene calls are TRBV20-1 and TRBJ2-7, with D possibly matching TRBD1 (5 bases). Trimming stripped 5 bases from V and 2 bases from J, with 7 bases between. The CDR3 length is 11 residues. The germline V gene has CDR1 DFQATT and CDR2 SNEGSKA (reference sequence). CDR3 nucleotides: TGCAGTGCTGACAGAACCTACGAGCAGTACTTC. This sequence encodes CSADRTYEQYF.

V is TRBV19 and J is TRBJ1-5; TRBD1 agrees at 12 bases. The V and J ends lost 2 bases and 6 bases, in that order; junction bases with no gene match: 11. Germline loops: CDR1 LNHDA, CDR2 SQIVND (reference sequence). The CDR3 length is 18 residues. As DNA, the CDR3 is TGTGCCAGTAGTATATCCGGGACAGGGGGCGTCAATGGTCAGCCCCAGCATTTT. Amino acid sequence: CASSISGTGGVNGQPQHF.

Worth noting for this clone: Other nucleotide sequences in the sample specify the same CDR3. The chain combines TRBV5-1 with TRBJ1-1; D is ambiguous. V lost 1 base, J lost 2 bases, and 12 bases lay in between. The CDR3 is 15 amino acids. Germline loops: CDR1 SGHRS, CDR2 YFSETQ. For the CDR3, the DNA is TGCGCCAGCAGCTTGTCGGGGTCGGGAAACACTGAAGCTTTCTTT. It codes for CASSLSGSGNTEAFF.

V and J are TRBV11-2 and TRBJ1-1; TRBD1 might be the D (6 bases). The V and J ends lost 6 bases and 1 base respectively, with 12 bases between them. This CDR3 has 14 amino acids. Germline V CDR1 and CDR2: SGHAT, FQNNGV. CDR3 bases: TGTGCCAGCAGTAACAGGGTGCGGAACACTGAAGCTTTCTTT. This encodes CASSNRVRNTEAFF.

The chain carries TRBV19 and TRBJ2-1; a possible D gene is TRBD2 (6 bases). The V end lost 1 base, the J end lost 3 bases, and 13 bases lay between the germline ends. The length of the CDR3 is 16 residues. Germline CDR1 LNHDA, CDR2 SQIVND (reference sequence). CDR3 residues: CASSIVGDFGYNEQFF. The CDR3 region has the DNA TGTGCCAGTAGTATAGTAGGGGACTTCGGCTACAATGAGCAGTTCTTC.

The chain couples TRBV18 to TRBJ1-1; no clear D gene. The CDR3 has 15 amino acids. Germline CDR1 reads KGHSH; CDR2 reads LQKENI. Trimming removed 2 bases from V and 1 base from J, with 11 bases in between. DNA of the CDR3: TGTGCCAGCTCACCAAGTTTAACAGAGAACACTGAAGCTTTCTTT. Amino acid sequence: CASSPSLTENTEAFF.

This clone appeared a few times. The gene calls are TRBV2 and TRBJ2-7, with D unclear. Germline V lookup: CDR1 SNHLY, CDR2 FYNNEI. V was shortened by 3 bases and J by 2 bases, with 14 bases between the two germline ends. The CDR3 has 15 amino acids. The CDR3 loop is CASSEMGSRTYEQYF. The CDR3 DNA is TGTGCCAGCAGTGAGATGGGCAGCCGTACCTACGAGCAGTACTTC.

The CDR3 coding sequence is TGCAGCGTTCCCTCAACAGTTGCCACAGATACGCAGTATTTT. It codes for CSVPSTVATDTQYF. The chain uses TRBV29-1 and TRBJ2-3; D is undetermined. CDR3 length: 14 residues. Germline V gives CDR1 SQVTM, CDR2 ANQGSEA. Trimming removed 5 bases from V and 2 bases from J, with 14 bases in between.